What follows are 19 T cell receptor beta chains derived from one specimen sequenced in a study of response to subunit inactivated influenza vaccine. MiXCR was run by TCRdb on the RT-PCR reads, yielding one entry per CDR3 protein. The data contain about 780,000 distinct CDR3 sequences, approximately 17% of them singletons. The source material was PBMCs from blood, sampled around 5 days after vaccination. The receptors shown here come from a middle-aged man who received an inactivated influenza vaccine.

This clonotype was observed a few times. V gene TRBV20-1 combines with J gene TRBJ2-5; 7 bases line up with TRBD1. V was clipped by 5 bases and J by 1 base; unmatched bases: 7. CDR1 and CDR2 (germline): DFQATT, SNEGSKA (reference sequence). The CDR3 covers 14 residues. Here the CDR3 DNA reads TGCAGTGCTTCAGGGGGACCCCGCCAAGAGACCCAGTACTTC. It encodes CSASGGPRQETQYF.

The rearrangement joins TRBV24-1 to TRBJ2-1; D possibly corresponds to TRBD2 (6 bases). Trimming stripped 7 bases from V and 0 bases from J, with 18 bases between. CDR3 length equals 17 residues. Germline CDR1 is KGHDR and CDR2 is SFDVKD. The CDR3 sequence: CATSPSEGYFSYNEQFF. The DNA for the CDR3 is TGTGCCACCAGCCCATCGGAGGGGTACTTCTCCTACAATGAGCAGTTCTTC.

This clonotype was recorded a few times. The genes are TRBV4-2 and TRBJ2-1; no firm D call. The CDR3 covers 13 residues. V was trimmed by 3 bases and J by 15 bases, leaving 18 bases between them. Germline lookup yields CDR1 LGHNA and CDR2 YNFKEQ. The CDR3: CASSQGSDAYLFF. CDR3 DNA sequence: TGTGCCAGCAGCCAGGGTTCGGACGCTTATCTGTTCTTC.

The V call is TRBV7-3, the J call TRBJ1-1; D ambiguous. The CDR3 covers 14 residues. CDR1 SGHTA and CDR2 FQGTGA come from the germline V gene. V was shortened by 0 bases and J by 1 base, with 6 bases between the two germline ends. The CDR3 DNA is TGTGCCAGCAGCTTAACGGCGGGGAACACTGAAGCTTTCTTT. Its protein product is CASSLTAGNTEAFF.

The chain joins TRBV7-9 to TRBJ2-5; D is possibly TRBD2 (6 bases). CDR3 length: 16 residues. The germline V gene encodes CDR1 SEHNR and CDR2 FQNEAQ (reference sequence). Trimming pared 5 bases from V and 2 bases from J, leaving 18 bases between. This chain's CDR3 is CASSQTVGGDQETQYF. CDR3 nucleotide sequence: TGTGCCAGCAGCCAAACGGTCGGGGGAGATCAAGAGACCCAGTACTTC.

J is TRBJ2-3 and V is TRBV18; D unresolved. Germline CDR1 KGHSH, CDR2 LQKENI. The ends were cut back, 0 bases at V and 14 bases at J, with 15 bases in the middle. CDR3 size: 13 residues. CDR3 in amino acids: CASSPPGEDRSYF. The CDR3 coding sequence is TGTGCCAGCTCACCACCTGGAGAGGATAGGTCGTATTTT.

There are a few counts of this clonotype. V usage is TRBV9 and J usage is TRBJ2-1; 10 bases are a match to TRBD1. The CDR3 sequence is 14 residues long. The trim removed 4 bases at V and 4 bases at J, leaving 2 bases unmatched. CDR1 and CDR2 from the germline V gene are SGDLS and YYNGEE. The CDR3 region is CASSRQGAYNEQFF. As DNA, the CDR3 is TGTGCCAGCAGCCGACAGGGGGCATACAATGAGCAGTTCTTC.

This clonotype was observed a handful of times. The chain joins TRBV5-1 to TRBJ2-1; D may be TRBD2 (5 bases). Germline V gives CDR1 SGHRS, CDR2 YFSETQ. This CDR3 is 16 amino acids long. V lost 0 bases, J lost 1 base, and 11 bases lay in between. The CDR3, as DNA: TGCGCCAGCAGCTTGGACGGGGAAGGATCCTACAATGAGCAGTTCTTC. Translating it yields CASSLDGEGSYNEQFF. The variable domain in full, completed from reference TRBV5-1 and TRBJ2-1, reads KAGVTQTPRYLIKTRGQQVTLSCSPISGHRSVSWYQQTPGQGLQFLFEYFSETQRNKGNFPGRFSGRQFSNSRSEMNVSTLELGDSALYLCASSLDGEGSYNEQFFGPGTRLTVL.

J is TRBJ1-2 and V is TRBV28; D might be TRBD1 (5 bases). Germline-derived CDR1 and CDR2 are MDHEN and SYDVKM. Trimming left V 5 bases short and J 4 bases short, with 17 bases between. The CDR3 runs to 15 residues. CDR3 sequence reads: CASSPQGEGSYGYTF. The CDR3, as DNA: TGTGCCAGCAGTCCTCAAGGGGAGGGTAGCTATGGCTACACCTTC.

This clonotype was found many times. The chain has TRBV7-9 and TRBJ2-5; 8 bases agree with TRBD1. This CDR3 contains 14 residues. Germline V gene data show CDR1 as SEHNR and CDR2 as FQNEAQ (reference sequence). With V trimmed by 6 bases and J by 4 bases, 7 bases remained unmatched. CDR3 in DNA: TGTGCCAGCAGTCCAGGACAGGGTAGAGAGACCCAGTACTTC. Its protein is CASSPGQGRETQYF.

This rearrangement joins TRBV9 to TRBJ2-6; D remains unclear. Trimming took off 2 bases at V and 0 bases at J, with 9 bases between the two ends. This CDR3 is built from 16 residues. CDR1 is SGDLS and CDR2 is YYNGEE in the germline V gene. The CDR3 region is CASSVRPLSGANVLTF. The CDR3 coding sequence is TGTGCCAGCAGCGTTAGACCTCTCTCTGGGGCCAACGTCCTGACTTTC.

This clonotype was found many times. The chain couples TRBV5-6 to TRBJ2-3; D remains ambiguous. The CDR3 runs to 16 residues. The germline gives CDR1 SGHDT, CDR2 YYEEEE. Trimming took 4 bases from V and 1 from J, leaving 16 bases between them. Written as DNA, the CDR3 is TGTGCCAGCAGCATCATGGTCACTACACGCACAGATACGCAGTATTTT. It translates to CASSIMVTTRTDTQYF.

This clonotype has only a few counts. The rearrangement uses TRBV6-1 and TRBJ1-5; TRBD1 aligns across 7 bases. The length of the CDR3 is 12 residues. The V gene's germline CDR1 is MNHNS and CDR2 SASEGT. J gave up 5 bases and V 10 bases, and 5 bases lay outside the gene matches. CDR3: CATRQGDQPQHF. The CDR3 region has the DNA TGTGCCACCAGACAGGGAGATCAGCCCCAGCATTTT.

CDR3 in amino acids: CSARDLIFNQPQHF. The CDR3 DNA sequence: TGCAGTGCTAGAGATTTGATTTTCAATCAGCCCCAGCATTTT. The V call is TRBV20-1, the J call TRBJ1-5; D gene unclear. The CDR3 contains 14 residues. CDR1 is DFQATT and CDR2 is SNEGSKA in the germline V gene (reference sequence). V lost 0 bases and J 3 bases, leaving 9 bases between the germline ends.

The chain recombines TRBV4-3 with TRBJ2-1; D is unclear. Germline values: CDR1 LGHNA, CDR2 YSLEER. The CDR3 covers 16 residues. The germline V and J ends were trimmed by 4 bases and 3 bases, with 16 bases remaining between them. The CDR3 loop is CASSPYLVGRYNEQFF. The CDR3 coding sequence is TGCGCCAGCAGCCCGTATTTAGTGGGTCGCTACAATGAGCAGTTCTTC.

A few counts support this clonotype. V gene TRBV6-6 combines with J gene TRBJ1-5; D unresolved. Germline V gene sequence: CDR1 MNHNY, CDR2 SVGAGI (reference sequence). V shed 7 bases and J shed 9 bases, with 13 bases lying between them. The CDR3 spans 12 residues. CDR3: CASTNSRPPQHF. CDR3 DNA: TGTGCCAGCACCAACTCGAGGCCGCCCCAGCATTTT.

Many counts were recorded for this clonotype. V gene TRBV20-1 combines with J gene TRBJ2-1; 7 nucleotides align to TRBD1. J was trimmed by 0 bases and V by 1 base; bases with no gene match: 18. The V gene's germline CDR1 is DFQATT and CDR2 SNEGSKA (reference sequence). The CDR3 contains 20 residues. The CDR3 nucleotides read TGCAGTGCTAGAGGATCGGGTGGGACAGTTCCGGGAAGCTCCTACAATGAGCAGTTCTTC. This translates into CSARGSGGTVPGSSYNEQFF.

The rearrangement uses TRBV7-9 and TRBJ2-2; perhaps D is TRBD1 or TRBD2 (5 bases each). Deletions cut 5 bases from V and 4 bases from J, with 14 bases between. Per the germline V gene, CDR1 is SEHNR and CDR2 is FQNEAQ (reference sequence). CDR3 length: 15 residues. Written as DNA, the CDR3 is TGTGCCAGCAGCCAGGGTCTGGGGAGCACCGGGGAGCTGTTTTTT. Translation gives CASSQGLGSTGELFF.

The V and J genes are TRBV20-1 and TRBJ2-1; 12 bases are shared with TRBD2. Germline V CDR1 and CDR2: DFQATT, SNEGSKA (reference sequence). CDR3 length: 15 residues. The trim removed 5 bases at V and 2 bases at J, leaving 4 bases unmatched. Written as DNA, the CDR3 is TGCAGTGCTGGGAGACTAGCGGGGGCCTACAATGAGCAGTTCTTC. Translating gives CSAGRLAGAYNEQFF.